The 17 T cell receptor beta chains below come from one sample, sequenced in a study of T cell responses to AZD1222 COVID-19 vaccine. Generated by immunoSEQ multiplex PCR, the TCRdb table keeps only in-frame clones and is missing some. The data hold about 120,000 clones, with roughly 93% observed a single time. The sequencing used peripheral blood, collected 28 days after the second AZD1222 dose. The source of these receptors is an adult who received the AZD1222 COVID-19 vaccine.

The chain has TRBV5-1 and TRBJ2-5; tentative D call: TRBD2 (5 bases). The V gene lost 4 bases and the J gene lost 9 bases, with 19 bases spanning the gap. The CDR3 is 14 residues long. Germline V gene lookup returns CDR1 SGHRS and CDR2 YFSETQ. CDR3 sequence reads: CASSMDSVGAAQYF. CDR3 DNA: TGCGCCAGCAGCATGGACTCGGTGGGAGCGGCCCAGTACTTC.

CDR3 bases: TGTGCCATCAAGACCGGAAATGAAAAACTGTTTTTT. Protein product: CAIKTGNEKLFF. The rearrangement links TRBV10-3 to TRBJ1-4; D gene unclear. V lost 7 bases to trimming and J lost 5 bases, with 8 bases between them. The CDR3 extends over 12 amino acids. Germline CDR1 reads ENHRY; CDR2 reads SYGVKD.

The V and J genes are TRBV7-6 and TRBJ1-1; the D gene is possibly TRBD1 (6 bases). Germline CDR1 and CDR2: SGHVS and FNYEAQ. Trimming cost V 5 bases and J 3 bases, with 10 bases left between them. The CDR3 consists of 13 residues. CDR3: CASSQGLDTEAFF. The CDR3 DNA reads TGTGCCAGCAGCCAGGGGTTGGACACTGAAGCTTTCTTT.

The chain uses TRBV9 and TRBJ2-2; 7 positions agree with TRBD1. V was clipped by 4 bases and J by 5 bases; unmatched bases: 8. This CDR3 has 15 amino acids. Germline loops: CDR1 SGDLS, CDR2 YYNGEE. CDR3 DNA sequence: TGTGCCAGCAGCATCCGACAGGGCGGGACCGGGGAGCTGTTTTTT. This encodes CASSIRQGGTGELFF.

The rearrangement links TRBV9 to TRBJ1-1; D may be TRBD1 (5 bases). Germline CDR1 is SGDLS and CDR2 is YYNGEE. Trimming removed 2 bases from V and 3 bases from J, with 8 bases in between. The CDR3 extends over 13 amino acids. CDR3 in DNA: TGTGCCAGCAGCGTGGGACCTGACACTGAAGCTTTCTTT. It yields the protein CASSVGPDTEAFF.

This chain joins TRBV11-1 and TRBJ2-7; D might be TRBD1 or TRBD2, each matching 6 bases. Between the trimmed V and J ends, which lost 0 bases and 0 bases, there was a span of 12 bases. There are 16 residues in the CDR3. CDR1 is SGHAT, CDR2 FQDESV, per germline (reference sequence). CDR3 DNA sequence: TGTGCCAGCAGCTTAGCTTGGAGGGGGAGCTCCTACGAGCAGTACTTC. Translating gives CASSLAWRGSSYEQYF.

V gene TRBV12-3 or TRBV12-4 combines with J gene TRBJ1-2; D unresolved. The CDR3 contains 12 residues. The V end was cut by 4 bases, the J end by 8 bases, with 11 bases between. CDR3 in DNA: TGTGCCAGCAGTTCAGATTCCTGGGGCTACACCTTC. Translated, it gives CASSSDSWGYTF.

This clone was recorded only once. The CDR3 region is CASSQFSGNTDTQYF. CDR3 coding DNA: TGTGCCAGCAGCCAGTTCAGCGGTAACACAGATACGCAGTATTTT. The J gene is TRBJ2-3, the V gene TRBV16; the D gene is possibly TRBD2 (5 bases). CDR1 is KGHSY, CDR2 FQNENV, per germline. The V end lost 3 bases, the J end lost 2 bases, and 12 bases lay between the germline ends. This CDR3 comprises 15 residues.

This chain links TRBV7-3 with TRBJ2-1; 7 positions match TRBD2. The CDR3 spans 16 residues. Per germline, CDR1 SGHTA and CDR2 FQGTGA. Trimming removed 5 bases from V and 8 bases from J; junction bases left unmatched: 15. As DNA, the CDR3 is TGTGCCAGCAGCCCCCGAGCAGCGGGAAGTTCCGATGAGCAGTTCTTC. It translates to CASSPRAAGSSDEQFF.

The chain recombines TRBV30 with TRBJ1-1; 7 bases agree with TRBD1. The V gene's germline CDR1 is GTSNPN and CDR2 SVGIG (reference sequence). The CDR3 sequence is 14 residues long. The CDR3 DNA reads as TGTGCTTCTACGCGGACAGGTATTCTAGCTGAAGCTTTCTTT. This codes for CASTRTGILAEAFF.

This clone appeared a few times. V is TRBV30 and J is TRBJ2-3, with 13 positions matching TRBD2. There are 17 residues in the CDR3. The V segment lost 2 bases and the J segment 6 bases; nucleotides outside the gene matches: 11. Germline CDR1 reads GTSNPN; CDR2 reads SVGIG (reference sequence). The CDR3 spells CAWSLRTSGRSADTQYF. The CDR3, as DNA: TGTGCCTGGAGTCTAAGGACTAGCGGGAGATCTGCGGATACGCAGTATTTT.

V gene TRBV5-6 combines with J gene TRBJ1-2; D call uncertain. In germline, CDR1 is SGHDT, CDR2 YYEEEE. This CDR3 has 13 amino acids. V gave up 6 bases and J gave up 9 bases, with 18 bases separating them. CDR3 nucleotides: TGTGCCAGCAAGCCAAGAGGCGGAGGGCGCTACACCTTC. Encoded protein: CASKPRGGGRYTF.

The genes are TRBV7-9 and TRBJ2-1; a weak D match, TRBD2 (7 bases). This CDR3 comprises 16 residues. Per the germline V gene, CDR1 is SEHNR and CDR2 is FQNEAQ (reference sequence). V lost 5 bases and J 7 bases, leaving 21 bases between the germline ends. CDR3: CASSPPGGGGWNEQFF. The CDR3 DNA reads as TGTGCCAGCAGCCCCCCGGGGGGAGGGGGTTGGAATGAGCAGTTCTTC.

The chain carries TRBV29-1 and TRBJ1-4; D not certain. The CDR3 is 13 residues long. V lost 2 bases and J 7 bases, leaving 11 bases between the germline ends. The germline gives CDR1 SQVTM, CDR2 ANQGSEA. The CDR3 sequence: CSVESPQAEKLFF. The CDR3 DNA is TGCAGCGTTGAAAGTCCGCAGGCTGAAAAACTGTTTTTT.

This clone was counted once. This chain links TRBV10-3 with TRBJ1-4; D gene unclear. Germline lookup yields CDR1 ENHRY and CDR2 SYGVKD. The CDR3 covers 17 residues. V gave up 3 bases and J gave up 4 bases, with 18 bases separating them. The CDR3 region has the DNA TGTGCCATCAGTGACCCCACCGGACGGTCGAGTAATGAAAAACTGTTTTTT. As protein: CAISDPTGRSSNEKLFF.

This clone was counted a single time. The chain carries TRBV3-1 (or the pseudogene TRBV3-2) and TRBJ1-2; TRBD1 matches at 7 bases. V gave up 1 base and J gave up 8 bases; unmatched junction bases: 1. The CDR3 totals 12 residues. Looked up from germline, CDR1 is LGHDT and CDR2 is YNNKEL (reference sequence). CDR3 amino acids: CASSQVQGGYTF. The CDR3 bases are TGTGCCAGCAGCCAAGTACAGGGGGGCTACACCTTC.

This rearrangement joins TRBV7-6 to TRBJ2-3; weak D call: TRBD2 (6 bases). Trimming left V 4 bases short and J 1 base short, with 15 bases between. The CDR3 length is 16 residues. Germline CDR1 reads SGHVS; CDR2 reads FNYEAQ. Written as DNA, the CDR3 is TGTGCCAGCAGCTACGGGACTGGTACTGGCACAGATACGCAGTATTTT. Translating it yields CASSYGTGTGTDTQYF.